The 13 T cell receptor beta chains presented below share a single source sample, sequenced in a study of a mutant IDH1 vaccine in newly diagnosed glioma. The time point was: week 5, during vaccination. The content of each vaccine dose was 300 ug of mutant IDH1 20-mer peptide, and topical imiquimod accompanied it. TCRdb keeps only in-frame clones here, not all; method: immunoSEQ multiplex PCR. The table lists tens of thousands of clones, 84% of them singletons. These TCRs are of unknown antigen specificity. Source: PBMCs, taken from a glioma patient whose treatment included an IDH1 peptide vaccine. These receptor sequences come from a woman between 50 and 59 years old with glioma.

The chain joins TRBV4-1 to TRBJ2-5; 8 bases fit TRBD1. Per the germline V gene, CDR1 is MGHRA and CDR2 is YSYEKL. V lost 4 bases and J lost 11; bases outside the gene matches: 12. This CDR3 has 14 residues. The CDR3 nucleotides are TGCGCCAGCAGCCTCGGACAGGGTGGGTGGGAGCAGTACTTC. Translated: CASSLGQGGWEQYF.

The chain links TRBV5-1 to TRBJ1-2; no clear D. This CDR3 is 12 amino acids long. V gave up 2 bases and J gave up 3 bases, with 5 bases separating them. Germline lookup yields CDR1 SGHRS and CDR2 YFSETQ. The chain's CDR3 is CASSFQDYGYTF. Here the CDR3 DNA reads TGCGCCAGCAGCTTCCAGGACTATGGCTACACCTTC.

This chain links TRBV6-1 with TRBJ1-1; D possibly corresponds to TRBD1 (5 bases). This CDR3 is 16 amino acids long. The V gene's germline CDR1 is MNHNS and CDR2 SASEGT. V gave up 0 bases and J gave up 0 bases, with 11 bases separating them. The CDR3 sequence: CASSEAQWGVNTEAFF. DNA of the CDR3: TGTGCCAGCAGTGAAGCGCAGTGGGGGGTGAACACTGAAGCTTTCTTT.

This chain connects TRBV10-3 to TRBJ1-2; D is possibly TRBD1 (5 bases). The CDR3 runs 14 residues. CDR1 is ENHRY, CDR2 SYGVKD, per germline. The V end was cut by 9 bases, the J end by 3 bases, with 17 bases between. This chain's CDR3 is CAIRDPGGDYGYTF. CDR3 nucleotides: TGTGCCATTAGGGACCCAGGTGGGGACTATGGCTACACCTTC.

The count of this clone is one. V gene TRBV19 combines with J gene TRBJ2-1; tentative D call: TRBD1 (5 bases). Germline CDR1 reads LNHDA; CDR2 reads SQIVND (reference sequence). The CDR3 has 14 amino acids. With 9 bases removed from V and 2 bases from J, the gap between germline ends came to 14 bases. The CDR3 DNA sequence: TGTGCCAGCCAAGACAGCTTCACCTACAATGAGCAGTTCTTC. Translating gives CASQDSFTYNEQFF. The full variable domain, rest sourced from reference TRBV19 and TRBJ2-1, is DGGITQSPKYLFRKEGQNVTLSCEQNLNHDAMYWYRQDPGQGLRLIYYSQIVNDFQKGDIAEGYSVSREKKESFPLTVTSAQKNPTAFYLCASQDSFTYNEQFFGPGTRLTVL.

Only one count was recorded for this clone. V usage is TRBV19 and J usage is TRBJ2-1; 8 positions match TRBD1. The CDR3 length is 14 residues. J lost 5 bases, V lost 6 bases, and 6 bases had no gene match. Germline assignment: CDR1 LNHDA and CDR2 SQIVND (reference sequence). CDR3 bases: TGTGCCAGTAGACGACAGGGGTCCCACAATGAGCAGTTCTTC. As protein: CASRRQGSHNEQFF. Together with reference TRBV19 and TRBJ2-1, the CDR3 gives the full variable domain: DGGITQSPKYLFRKEGQNVTLSCEQNLNHDAMYWYRQDPGQGLRLIYYSQIVNDFQKGDIAEGYSVSREKKESFPLTVTSAQKNPTAFYLCASRRQGSHNEQFFGPGTRLTVL.

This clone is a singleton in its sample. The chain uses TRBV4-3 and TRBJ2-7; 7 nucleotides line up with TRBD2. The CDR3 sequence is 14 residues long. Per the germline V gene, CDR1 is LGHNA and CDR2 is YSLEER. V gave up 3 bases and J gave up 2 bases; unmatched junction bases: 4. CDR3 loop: CASSQFGGAYEQYF. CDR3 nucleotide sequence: TGCGCCAGCAGCCAGTTTGGGGGGGCCTACGAGCAGTACTTC.

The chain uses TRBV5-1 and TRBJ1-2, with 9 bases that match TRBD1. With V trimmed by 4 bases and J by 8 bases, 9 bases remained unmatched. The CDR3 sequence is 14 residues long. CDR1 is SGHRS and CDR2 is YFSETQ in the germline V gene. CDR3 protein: CASSPLDRGGGYTF. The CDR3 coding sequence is TGCGCCAGCAGCCCGCTGGACAGGGGAGGCGGCTACACCTTC.

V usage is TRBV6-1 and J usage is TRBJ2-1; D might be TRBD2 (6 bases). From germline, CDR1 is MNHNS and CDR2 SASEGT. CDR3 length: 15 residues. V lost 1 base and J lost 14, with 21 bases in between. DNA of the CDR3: TGTGCCAGCAGTGAAGTAATTAAAGGAGGGGTGAAGGAGTTCTTC. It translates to CASSEVIKGGVKEFF.

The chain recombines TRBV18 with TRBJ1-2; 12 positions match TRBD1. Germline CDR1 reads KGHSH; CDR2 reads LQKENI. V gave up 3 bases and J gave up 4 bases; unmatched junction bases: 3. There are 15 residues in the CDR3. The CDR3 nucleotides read TGTGCCAGCTCACCTGGGACAGGGGGCGGCTATGGCTACACCTTC. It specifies CASSPGTGGGYGYTF. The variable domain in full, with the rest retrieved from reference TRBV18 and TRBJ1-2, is NAGVMQNPRHLVRRRGQEARLRCSPMKGHSHVYWYRQLPEEGLKFMVYLQKENIIDESGMPKERFSAEFPKEGPSILRIQQVVRGDSAAYFCASSPGTGGGYGYTFGSGTRLTVV.

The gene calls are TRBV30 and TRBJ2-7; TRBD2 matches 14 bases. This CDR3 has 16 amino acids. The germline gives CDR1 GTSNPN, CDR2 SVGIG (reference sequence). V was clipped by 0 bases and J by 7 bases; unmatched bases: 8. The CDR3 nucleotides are TGTGCCTGGAGTGTGTCCAGACTAGCGGGGGGGCGAGAGCAGTACTTC. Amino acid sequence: CAWSVSRLAGGREQYF.

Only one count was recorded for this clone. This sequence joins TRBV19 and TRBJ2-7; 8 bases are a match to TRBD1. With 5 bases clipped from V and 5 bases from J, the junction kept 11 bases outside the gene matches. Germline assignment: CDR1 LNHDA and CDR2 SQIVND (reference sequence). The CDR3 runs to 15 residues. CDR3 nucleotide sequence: TGTGCCAGTAGTGCAACCCCGGGACAGGTTAACGAGCAGTACTTC. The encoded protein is CASSATPGQVNEQYF.

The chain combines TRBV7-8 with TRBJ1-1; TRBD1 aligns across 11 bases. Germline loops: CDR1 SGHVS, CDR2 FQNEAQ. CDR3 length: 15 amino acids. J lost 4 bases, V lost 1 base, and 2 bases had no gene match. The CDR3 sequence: CASSLGGTGGTEAFF. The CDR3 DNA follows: TGTGCCAGCAGCTTAGGCGGGACAGGGGGCACTGAAGCTTTCTTT.